These T cell receptor beta chains were read from a single sample in a study of blood T cell repertoires in COVID-19. The assay was immunoSEQ multiplex PCR, and TCRdb's table has in-frame clones only and misses some. Here the sample spans 70,000 or so clones, roughly 90% being singletons. Sequencing was performed on peripheral blood. The receptors shown here come from a woman aged 45-65 years with acute or convalescent COVID-19. The conserved cysteine and the conserved F or W are not part of the CDR3 here.

V gene	J gene	CDR3 protein
TRBV6-5	TRBJ2-7	ASRSRLAAGGEQY
TRBV18	TRBJ1-5	ASSRVATGGRRNQPQH
TRBV27	TRBJ2-7	ASSLDYQPYEQY
TRBV2	TRBJ1-1	ASSDNRGRWQNTEAF
TRBV19	TRBJ1-1	ASSKGQGAFEAF
TRBV18	TRBJ1-4	ASSPTGAGEKLF
TRBV7-9	TRBJ2-2	ASSLLVETANTGELF
TRBV10-1	TRBJ2-7	ASSESGGNYEQY
TRBV19	TRBJ2-5	ASSDGQGTETQY
TRBV7-2	TRBJ1-4	ASSLGAGFAREKLF
TRBV28	TRBJ1-3	ASMARQGGNTIY
TRBV18	TRBJ2-4	ASSPPISGSKNIQY
TRBV19	TRBJ1-2	ASSQQGAFGGYT
TRBV19	TRBJ1-6	ASSIKPDSPLH
TRBV6-5	TRBJ1-5	ASRTGGGSQPQH
TRBV6-5	TRBJ2-1	ASSSRGYGLEQF